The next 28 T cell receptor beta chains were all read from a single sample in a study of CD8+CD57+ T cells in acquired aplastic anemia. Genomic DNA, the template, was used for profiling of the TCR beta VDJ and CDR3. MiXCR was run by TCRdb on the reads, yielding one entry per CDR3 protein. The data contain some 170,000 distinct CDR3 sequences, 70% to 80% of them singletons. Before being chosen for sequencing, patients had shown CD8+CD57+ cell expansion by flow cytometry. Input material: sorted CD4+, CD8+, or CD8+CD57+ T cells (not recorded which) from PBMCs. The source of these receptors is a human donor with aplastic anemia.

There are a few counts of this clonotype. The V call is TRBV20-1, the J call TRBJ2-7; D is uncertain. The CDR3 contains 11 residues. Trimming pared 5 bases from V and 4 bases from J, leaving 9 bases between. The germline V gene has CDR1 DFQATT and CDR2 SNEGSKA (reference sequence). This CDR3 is CSASDGYEQYF. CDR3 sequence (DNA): TGCAGTGCTTCAGACGGGTACGAGCAGTACTTC.

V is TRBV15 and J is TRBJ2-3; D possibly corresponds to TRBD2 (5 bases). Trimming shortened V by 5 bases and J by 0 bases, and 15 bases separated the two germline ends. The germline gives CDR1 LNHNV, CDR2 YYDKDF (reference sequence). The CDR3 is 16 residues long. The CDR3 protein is CATSPKIGDSTDTQYF. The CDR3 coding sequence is TGTGCCACCAGCCCTAAGATCGGGGATAGCACAGATACGCAGTATTTT.

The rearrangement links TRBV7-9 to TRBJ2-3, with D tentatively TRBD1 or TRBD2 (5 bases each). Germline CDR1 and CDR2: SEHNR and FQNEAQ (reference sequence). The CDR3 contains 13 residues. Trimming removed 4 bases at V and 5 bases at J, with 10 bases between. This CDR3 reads CASSSVGRDTQYF. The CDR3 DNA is TGTGCCAGCAGCTCCGTGGGACGAGATACGCAGTATTTT.

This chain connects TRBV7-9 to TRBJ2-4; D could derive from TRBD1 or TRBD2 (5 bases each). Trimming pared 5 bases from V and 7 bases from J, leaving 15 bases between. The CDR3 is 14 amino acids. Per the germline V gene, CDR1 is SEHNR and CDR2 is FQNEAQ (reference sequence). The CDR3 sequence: CASSLDGDGNIQYF. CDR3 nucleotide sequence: TGTGCCAGCAGCCTAGATGGGGACGGGAACATTCAGTACTTC. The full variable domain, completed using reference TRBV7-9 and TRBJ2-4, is DTGVSQNPRHKITKRGQNVTFRCDPISEHNRLYWYRQTLGQGPEFLTYFQNEAQLEKSRLLSDRFSAERPKGSFSTLEIQRTEQGDSAMYLCASSLDGDGNIQYFGAGTRLSVL.

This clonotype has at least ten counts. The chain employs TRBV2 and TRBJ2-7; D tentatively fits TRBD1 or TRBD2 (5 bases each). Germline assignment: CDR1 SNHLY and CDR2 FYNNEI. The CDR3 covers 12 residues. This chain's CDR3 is CATGTGTYEQYF. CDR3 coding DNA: TGTGCGACCGGGACGGGGACCTACGAGCAGTACTTC.

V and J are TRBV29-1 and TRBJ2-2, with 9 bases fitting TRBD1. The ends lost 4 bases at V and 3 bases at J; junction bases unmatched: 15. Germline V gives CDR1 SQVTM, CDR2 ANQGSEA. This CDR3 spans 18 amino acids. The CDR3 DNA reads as TGCAGCGTTGTCGGGGGGCCTTCGGGACAGGGCTACACCGGGGAGCTGTTTTTT. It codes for CSVVGGPSGQGYTGELFF.

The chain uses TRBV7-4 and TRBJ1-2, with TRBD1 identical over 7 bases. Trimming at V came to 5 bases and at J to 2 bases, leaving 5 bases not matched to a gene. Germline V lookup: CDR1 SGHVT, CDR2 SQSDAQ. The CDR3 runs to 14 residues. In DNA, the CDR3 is TGTGCCAGCAGCACAGGGGACAGCAACTATGGCTACACCTTC. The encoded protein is CASSTGDSNYGYTF.

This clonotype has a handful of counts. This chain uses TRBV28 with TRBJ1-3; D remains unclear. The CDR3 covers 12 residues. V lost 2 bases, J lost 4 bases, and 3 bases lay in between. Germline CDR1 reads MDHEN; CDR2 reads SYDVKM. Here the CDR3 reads CASSLLGNTIYF. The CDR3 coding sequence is TGTGCCAGCAGTTTACTCGGAAACACCATATATTTT. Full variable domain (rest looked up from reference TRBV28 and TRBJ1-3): DVKVTQSSRYLVKRTGEKVFLECVQDMDHENMFWYRQDPGLGLRLIYFSYDVKMKEKGDIPEGYSVSREKKERFSLILESASTNQTSMYLCASSLLGNTIYFGEGSWLTVV.

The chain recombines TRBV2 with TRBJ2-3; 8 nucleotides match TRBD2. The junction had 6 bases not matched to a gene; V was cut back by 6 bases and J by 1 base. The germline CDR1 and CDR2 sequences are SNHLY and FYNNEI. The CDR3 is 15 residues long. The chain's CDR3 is CASRLAGMGTDTQYF. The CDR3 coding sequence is TGTGCCAGCAGGTTAGCGGGGATGGGCACAGATACGCAGTATTTT.

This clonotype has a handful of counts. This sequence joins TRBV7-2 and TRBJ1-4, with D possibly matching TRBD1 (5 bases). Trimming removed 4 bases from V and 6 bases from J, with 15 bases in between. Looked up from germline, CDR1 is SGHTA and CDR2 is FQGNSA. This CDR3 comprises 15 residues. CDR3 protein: CASSYRSGYDEKLFF. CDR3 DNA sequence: TGTGCCAGCAGCTACAGGTCTGGGTATGATGAAAAACTGTTTTTT.

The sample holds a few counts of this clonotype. This chain's CDR3 is CATSDPGTGINEQFF. CDR3 nucleotide sequence: TGTGCCACCAGTGATCCCGGGACAGGGATAAATGAGCAGTTCTTC. This rearrangement joins TRBV24-1 to TRBJ2-1, with TRBD1 matching over 9 bases. This CDR3 spans 15 amino acids. Germline CDR1 reads KGHDR; CDR2 reads SFDVKD. Losses at the gene ends were 3 bases for V and 7 bases for J; bases not matched to a gene: 6.

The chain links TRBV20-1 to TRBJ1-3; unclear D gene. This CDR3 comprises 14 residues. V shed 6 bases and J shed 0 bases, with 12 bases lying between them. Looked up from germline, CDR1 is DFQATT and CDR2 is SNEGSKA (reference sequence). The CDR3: CSATDGVSGNTIYF. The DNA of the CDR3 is TGCAGTGCGACGGACGGAGTCTCTGGAAACACCATATATTTT.

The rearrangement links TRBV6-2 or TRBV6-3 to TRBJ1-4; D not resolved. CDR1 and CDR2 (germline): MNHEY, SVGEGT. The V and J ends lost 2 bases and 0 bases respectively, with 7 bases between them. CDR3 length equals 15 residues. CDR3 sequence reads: CASSYPEATNEKLFF. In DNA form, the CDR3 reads TGTGCCAGCAGTTACCCGGAGGCAACTAATGAAAAACTGTTTTTT.

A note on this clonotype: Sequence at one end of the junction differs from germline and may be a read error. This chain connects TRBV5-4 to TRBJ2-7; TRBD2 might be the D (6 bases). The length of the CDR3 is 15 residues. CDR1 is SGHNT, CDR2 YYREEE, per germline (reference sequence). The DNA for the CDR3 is TGCGCCAGCAGCCAGGCCGTAGCGGACTCCTACGAGCAGTACTTC. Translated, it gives CASSQAVADSYEQYF. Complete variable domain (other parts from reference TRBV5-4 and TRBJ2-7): ETGVTQSPTHLIKTRGQQVTLRCSSQSGHNTVSWYQQALGQGPQFIFQYYREEENGRGNFPPRFSGLQFPNYSSELNVNALELDDSALYLCASSQAVADSYEQYFGPGTRLTVT.

Here the CDR3 reads CASSIGTGLNTGELFF. The CDR3, as DNA: TGTGCCAGTAGTATTGGGACAGGGCTGAACACCGGGGAGCTGTTTTTT. J is TRBJ2-2 and V is TRBV19, with 9 positions matching TRBD1. Trimming cost V 3 bases and J 1 base; bases outside gene matches: 3. Germline assignment: CDR1 LNHDA and CDR2 SQIVND (reference sequence). The CDR3 is 16 amino acids.

CDR3 residues: CASSHSAQYGYTF. CDR3 sequence (DNA): TGTGCCAGCAGCCATTCAGCGCAGTATGGCTACACCTTC. V usage is TRBV14 and J usage is TRBJ1-2; no clear D. CDR1 and CDR2 (germline): SGHDN, FVKESK. The CDR3 spans 13 residues. Trimming left V 3 bases short and J 5 bases short, with 10 bases between.

This CDR3 is CASSSSLLAGNTDTQYF. The CDR3 bases are TGTGCCAGCAGTTCTTCTTTACTAGCGGGAAACACAGATACGCAGTATTTT. This rearrangement joins TRBV12-3 or TRBV12-4 to TRBJ2-3, with 10 bases fitting TRBD2. V shed 4 bases and J 2 bases; nucleotides not matched to a gene: 9. The CDR3 consists of 17 residues.

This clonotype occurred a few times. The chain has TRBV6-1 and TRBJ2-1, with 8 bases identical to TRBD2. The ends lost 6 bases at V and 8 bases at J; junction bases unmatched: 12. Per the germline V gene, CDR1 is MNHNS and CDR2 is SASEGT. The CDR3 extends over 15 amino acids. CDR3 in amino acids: CASSQSSGSAHEQFF. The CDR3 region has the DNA TGTGCCAGCAGCCAGTCGAGCGGGAGTGCACATGAGCAGTTCTTC.

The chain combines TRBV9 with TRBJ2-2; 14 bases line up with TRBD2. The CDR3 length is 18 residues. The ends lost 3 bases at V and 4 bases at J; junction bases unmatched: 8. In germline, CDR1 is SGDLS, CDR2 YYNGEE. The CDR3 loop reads CASSEGLAGGGATGELFF. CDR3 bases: TGTGCCAGCAGCGAAGGACTAGCGGGGGGCGGCGCCACCGGGGAGCTGTTTTTT.

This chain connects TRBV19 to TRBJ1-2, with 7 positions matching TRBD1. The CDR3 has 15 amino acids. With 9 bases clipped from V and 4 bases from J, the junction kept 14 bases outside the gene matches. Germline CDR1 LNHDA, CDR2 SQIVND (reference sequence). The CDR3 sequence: CASSQRDSNSYGYTF. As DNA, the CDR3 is TGTGCCAGCTCACAGCGGGACAGCAACTCCTATGGCTACACCTTC. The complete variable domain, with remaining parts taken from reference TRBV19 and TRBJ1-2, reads DGGITQSPKYLFRKEGQNVTLSCEQNLNHDAMYWYRQDPGQGLRLIYYSQIVNDFQKGDIAEGYSVSREKKESFPLTVTSAQKNPTAFYLCASSQRDSNSYGYTFGSGTRLTVV.

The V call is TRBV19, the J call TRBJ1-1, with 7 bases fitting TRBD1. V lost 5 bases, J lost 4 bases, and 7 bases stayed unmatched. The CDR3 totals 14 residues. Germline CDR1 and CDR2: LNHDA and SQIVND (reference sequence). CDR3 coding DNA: TGTGCCAGTAGTCCAAGACCAGGGGGCACTGAAGCTTTCTTT. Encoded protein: CASSPRPGGTEAFF.

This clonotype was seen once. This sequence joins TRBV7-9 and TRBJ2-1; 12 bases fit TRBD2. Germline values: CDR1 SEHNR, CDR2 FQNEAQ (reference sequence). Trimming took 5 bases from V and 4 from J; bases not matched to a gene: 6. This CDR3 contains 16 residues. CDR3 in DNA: TGTGCCAGCAGCACCCGGACTAGCGGGGCTTACAATGAGCAGTTCTTC. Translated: CASSTRTSGAYNEQFF. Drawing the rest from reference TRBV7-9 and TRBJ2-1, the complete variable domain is DTGVSQNPRHKITKRGQNVTFRCDPISEHNRLYWYRQTLGQGPEFLTYFQNEAQLEKSRLLSDRFSAERPKGSFSTLEIQRTEQGDSAMYLCASSTRTSGAYNEQFFGPGTRLTVL.

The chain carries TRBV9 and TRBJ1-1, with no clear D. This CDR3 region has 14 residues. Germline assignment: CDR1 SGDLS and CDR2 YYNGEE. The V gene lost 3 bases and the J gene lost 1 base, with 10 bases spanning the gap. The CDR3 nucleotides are TGTGCCAGCAGCGCCGGCCTGGAGAACACTGAAGCTTTCTTT. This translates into CASSAGLENTEAFF.

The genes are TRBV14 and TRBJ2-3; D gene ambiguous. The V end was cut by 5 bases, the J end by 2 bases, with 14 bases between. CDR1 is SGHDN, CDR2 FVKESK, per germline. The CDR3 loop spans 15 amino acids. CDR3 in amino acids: CASSVGPDFTDTQYF. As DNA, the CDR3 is TGTGCCAGCAGCGTAGGGCCAGACTTCACAGATACGCAGTATTTT.

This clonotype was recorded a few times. In DNA form, the CDR3 reads TGTGCCAGCAGCTCGGACCGACGAGGGGAGCAAGAGACCCAGTACTTC. Translated: CASSSDRRGEQETQYF. V usage is TRBV5-5 and J usage is TRBJ2-5; possibly TRBD1 or TRBD2 for D (5 bases each). CDR1 and CDR2 from the germline V gene are SGHKS and YYEKEE (reference sequence). This CDR3 contains 16 residues. V lost 3 bases, J lost 2 bases, and 17 bases lay in between.

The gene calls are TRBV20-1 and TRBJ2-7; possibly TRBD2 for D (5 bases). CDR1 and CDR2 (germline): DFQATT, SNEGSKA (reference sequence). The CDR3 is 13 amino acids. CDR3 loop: CRALSGGSYEQYF. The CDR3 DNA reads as TGCAGAGCTCTTTCCGGAGGATCCTACGAGCAGTACTTC.

The CDR3 here is CATSRDQGVYEQYF. In DNA form, the CDR3 reads TGTGCCACCAGCAGAGATCAGGGGGTCTACGAGCAGTACTTC. The chain couples TRBV15 to TRBJ2-7, with TRBD1 matching 7 bases. Unmatched junction bases numbered 2, after V lost 0 bases and J lost 3 bases. The V gene's germline CDR1 is LNHNV and CDR2 YYDKDF (reference sequence). This CDR3 is 14 amino acids long. Based on the CDR3 plus reference TRBV15 and TRBJ2-7, the full variable domain is DAMVIQNPRYQVTQFGKPVTLSCSQTLNHNVMYWYQQKSSQAPKLLFHYYDKDFNNEADTPDNFQSRRPNTSFCFLDIRSPGLGDTAMYLCATSRDQGVYEQYFGPGTRLTVT.

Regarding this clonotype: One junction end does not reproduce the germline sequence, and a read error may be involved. CDR3 loop: CAGSPGDREYAQYF. CDR3 DNA sequence: TGTGCCGGCAGCCCTGGGGACAGGGAATACGCCCAGTACTTC. This chain links TRBV7-9 with TRBJ2-5; 9 nucleotides align to TRBD1. CDR1 is SEHNR, CDR2 FQNEAQ, per germline (reference sequence). The CDR3 runs to 14 residues.